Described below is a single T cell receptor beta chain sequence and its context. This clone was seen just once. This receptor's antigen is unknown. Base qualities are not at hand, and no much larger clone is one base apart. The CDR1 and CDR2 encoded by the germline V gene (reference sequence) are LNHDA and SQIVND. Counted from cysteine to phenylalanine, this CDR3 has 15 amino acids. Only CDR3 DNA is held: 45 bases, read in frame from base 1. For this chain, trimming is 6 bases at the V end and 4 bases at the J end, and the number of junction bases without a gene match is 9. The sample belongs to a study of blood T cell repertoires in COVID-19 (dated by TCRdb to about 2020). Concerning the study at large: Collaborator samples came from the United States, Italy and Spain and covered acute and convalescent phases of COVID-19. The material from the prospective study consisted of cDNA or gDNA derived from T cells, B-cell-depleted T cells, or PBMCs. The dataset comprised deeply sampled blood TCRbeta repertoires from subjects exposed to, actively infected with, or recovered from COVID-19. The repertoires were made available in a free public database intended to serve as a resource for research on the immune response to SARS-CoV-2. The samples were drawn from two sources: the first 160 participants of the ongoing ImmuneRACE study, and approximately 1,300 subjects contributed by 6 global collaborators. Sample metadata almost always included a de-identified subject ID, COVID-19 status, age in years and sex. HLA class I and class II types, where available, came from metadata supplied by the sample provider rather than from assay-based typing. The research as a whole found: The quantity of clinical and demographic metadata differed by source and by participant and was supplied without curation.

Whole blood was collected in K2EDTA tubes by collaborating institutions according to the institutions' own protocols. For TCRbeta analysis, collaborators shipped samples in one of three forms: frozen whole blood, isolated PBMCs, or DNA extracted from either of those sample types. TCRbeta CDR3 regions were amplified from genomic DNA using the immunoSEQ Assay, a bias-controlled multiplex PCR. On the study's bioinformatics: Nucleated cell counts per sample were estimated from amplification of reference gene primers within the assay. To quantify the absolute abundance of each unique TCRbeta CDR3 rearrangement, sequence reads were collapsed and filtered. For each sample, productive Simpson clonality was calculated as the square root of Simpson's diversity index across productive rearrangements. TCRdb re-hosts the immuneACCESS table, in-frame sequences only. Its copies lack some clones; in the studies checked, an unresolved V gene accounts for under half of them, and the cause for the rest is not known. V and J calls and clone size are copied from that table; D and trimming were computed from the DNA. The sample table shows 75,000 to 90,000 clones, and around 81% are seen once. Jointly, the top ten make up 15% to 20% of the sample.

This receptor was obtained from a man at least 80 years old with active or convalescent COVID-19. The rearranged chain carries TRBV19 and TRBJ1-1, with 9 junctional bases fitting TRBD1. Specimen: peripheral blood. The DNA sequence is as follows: TGTGCCAGTAGCTCACAGACAGGGGGGGGCACTGAAGCTTTCTTT. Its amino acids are CASSSQTGGGTEAFF.